The entry below gives a single T cell receptor (beta chain) sequence along with its context. The antigen remains undetermined. The length of the CDR3 is 13 residues. With 2 bases removed from V and 7 bases from J, the gap between germline ends came to 12 bases. TCR beta CDR3 region amplification was performed from RNA transcripts. Researchers ran a first-round RT-PCR on the TCR CDR3 using the HTBI primer set. TCRdb re-derived calls from the multiplex PCR reads in MiXCR, one entry per CDR3 protein. Of 500,000 to 600,000 distinct CDR3 sequences in the sample, about 45% were seen once. These data come from a study of T cells in Graves' hyperthyroidism and ophthalmopathy. General observations from the study: In validation, the model predicted ophthalmopathy. These predictions came a median roughly 6 months before onset. Most clonotypes that expanded in the thyroid above 0.001 also showed up in blood.

V and J are TRBV12-3 or TRBV12-4 and TRBJ2-7; D not resolved. The origin of this receptor is an adult woman with Graves' disease, either hyperthyroidism or ophthalmopathy (not recorded which). The sample was peripheral blood or thyroid tissue (not recorded which). The CDR3, as DNA: TGTGCCAGCAGTTTACTGGGCCTGCTGGAGCAGTACTTC. Protein product: CASSLLGLLEQYF.